These 28 T cell receptor beta chains originate from one sample sequenced in a study of T cell changes during pregnancy in multiple sclerosis. Using immunoSEQ multiplex PCR, the repertoire was profiled, and TCRdb retains in-frame clones only, with some absent. Of 55,000 to 70,000 clones in the sample, around nine tenths are singletons; the top ten hold less than 2.5%. The input for sequencing was peripheral blood, taken in the first trimester of pregnancy. These receptor sequences come from a female donor in good health, enrolled as a control in a pregnancy study.

This clone was detected once. CDR3 DNA sequence: TGTGCCAGCAGTGACCCCTGTGTTCGGCGGCGTCAGGGGTTCTTC. It translates to CASSDPCVRRRQGFF. The chain recombines TRBV6-4 with TRBJ2-1; possibly TRBD1 for D (5 bases). Germline V gives CDR1 MRHNA, CDR2 SNTAGT. V was trimmed by 2 bases and J by 15 bases, leaving 23 bases between them. The CDR3 extends over 15 amino acids.

The chain combines TRBV29-1 with TRBJ1-2; D is possibly TRBD1 (5 bases). Trimming pared 3 bases from V and 4 bases from J, leaving 12 bases between. There are 13 residues in the CDR3. Germline loops: CDR1 SQVTM, CDR2 ANQGSEA. The CDR3 DNA reads as TGCAGCGTTGACGCCAGGGAGGGCTATGGCTACACCTTC. Residues: CSVDAREGYGYTF.

The chain employs TRBV7-6 and TRBJ1-1, with 7 bases aligning to TRBD1. Germline trimming cut 5 bases from V and 11 bases from J; bases unmatched to any gene: 8. The length of the CDR3 is 12 residues. Germline CDR1 is SGHVS and CDR2 is FNYEAQ. CDR3 loop: CASSPSGGTAFF. The CDR3 DNA reads TGTGCCAGCAGCCCATCAGGGGGAACGGCTTTCTTT.

This chain joins TRBV29-1 and TRBJ2-5; possibly TRBD2 for D (5 bases). The CDR3 loop spans 13 amino acids. Looked up from germline, CDR1 is SQVTM and CDR2 is ANQGSEA. The V end lost 7 bases, the J end lost 5 bases, and 17 bases lay between the germline ends. The CDR3 region has the DNA TGCAGCGCCGGAGGCAGACAAAGGGAGACCCAGTACTTC. As protein: CSAGGRQRETQYF.

The chain recombines TRBV25-1 with TRBJ2-1; TRBD2 agrees at 12 bases. The V gene's germline CDR1 is MGHDK and CDR2 SYGVNS. The junction had 9 bases not matched to a gene; V was cut back by 4 bases and J by 8 bases. The CDR3 runs to 16 residues. The CDR3 sequence is CASSAPSGRVWDEQFF. CDR3 in DNA: TGTGCCAGCAGTGCGCCTAGCGGGAGGGTATGGGATGAGCAGTTCTTC.

The gene calls are TRBV7-9 and TRBJ1-1; D not certain. Germline-derived CDR1 and CDR2 are SEHNR and FQNEAQ (reference sequence). Trimming took 7 bases from V and 0 from J, leaving 18 bases between them. The CDR3 extends over 16 amino acids. The chain's CDR3 is CASNPGVSLMNTEAFF. CDR3 DNA: TGTGCCAGCAACCCCGGGGTCAGCCTCATGAACACTGAAGCTTTCTTT.

The chain uses TRBV5-4 and TRBJ2-7; the match to TRBD2 covers 14 bases. The CDR3 is made up of 15 amino acids. Germline values: CDR1 SGHNT, CDR2 YYREEE (reference sequence). With 4 bases clipped from V and 4 bases from J, the junction kept 4 bases outside the gene matches. CDR3 coding DNA: TGTGCCAGCAGCCCTGGACTAGCGGGGGGATACGAGCAGTACTTC. Translation: CASSPGLAGGYEQYF.

This chain links TRBV5-4 with TRBJ2-1; D is perhaps TRBD1 (6 bases). Germline values: CDR1 SGHNT, CDR2 YYREEE (reference sequence). This CDR3 comprises 18 residues. Trimming removed 0 bases from V and 0 bases from J, with 16 bases in between. The CDR3 region has the DNA TGTGCCAGCAGCTTGGCGCTGGGGGCAACGAGCTCCTACAATGAGCAGTTCTTC. The encoded protein is CASSLALGATSSYNEQFF.

V is TRBV11-3 and J is TRBJ2-1; 7 nucleotides agree with TRBD2. Germline assignment: CDR1 SGHNT and CDR2 YENEEA. CDR3 length: 14 residues. The V and J ends lost 3 bases and 7 bases, in that order; junction bases with no gene match: 6. The CDR3 coding sequence is TGTGCCAGCAGCTTTGGACTAGTGGGGAATGAGCAGTTCTTC. It translates to CASSFGLVGNEQFF.

Remarks on this clone: One end of the junction fails to match germline, which may point to a read error. The rearrangement links TRBV15 to TRBJ2-7; D is unresolved. The CDR3 has 16 amino acids. CDR1 is LNHNV, CDR2 YYDKDF, per germline (reference sequence). As DNA, the CDR3 is TGTGTCACCAGCAGACACCCCGAGGTTCGTCCCTACGAGCAGTACTTC. Amino acid sequence: CVTSRHPEVRPYEQYF.

The chain joins TRBV5-1 to TRBJ2-7, with a possible D match to TRBD2 (5 bases). The V end was cut by 0 bases, the J end by 4 bases, with 17 bases between. The CDR3 spans 16 residues. Germline assignment: CDR1 SGHRS and CDR2 YFSETQ. The CDR3 here is CASSLDSWGPGYEQYF. The CDR3 DNA sequence: TGCGCCAGCAGCTTGGACTCTTGGGGTCCGGGATACGAGCAGTACTTC.

This clone was picked up one time. This chain joins TRBV16 and TRBJ2-3; D is undetermined. The CDR3 covers 16 residues. The V gene lost 1 base and the J gene lost 8 bases, with 19 bases spanning the gap. CDR1 and CDR2 (germline): KGHSY, FQNENV. The DNA of the CDR3 is TGTGCCAGCAGCCAATTAGGAGCCGGAATTAGTGGTACGCAGTATTTT. Amino acids: CASSQLGAGISGTQYF.

CDR3 amino acids: CASRRGSYSNQPQHF. In nucleotides, the CDR3 is TGTGCCAGCAGAAGGGGGTCTTATAGCAATCAGCCCCAGCATTTT. V gene TRBV6-1 combines with J gene TRBJ1-5; D might be TRBD1 (6 bases). Germline lookup yields CDR1 MNHNS and CDR2 SASEGT. CDR3 length: 15 amino acids. Trimming stripped 6 bases from V and 0 bases from J, with 12 bases between.

The chain employs TRBV25-1 and TRBJ1-1; 7 nucleotides align to TRBD1. The CDR3 consists of 16 residues. CDR1 and CDR2 (germline): MGHDK, SYGVNS. The ends lost 7 bases at V and 0 bases at J; junction bases unmatched: 11. The DNA of the CDR3 is TGTGCCAGCACTCGAAGGGGGCAACGCATGAACACTGAAGCTTTCTTT. Residues: CASTRRGQRMNTEAFF.

The chain combines TRBV14 with TRBJ1-4, with D uncertain. Between the trimmed V and J ends, which lost 0 bases and 7 bases, there was a span of 12 bases. Germline values: CDR1 SGHDN, CDR2 FVKESK. The CDR3 is made up of 15 amino acids. The DNA for the CDR3 is TGTGCCAGCAGCCAAGATCGCGTAGTTGGTGAAAAACTGTTTTTT. Protein product: CASSQDRVVGEKLFF.

The chain employs TRBV5-4 and TRBJ2-5, with TRBD1 matching over 8 bases. The CDR3 covers 14 residues. Trimming cost V 4 bases and J 5 bases; bases outside gene matches: 7. The germline V gene encodes CDR1 SGHNT and CDR2 YYREEE (reference sequence). The CDR3 DNA reads TGTGCCAGCAGCCCTGGGACAGGCCCCGAGACCCAGTACTTC. It is translated as CASSPGTGPETQYF.

The chain is built from TRBV7-9 and TRBJ1-2, with 8 bases fitting TRBD1. This CDR3 contains 14 residues. CDR1 SEHNR and CDR2 FQNEAQ come from the germline V gene (reference sequence). Unmatched junction bases numbered 17, after V lost 6 bases and J lost 14 bases. The CDR3 loop is CASRATGTGPIWTF. The CDR3 nucleotides read TGTGCCAGCAGAGCTACCGGGACAGGCCCCATCTGGACCTTC.

The chain uses TRBV6-5 and TRBJ1-5, with TRBD1 matching 9 bases. The CDR3 sequence is 13 residues long. Germline CDR1 MNHEY, CDR2 SVGAGI. V gave up 8 bases and J gave up 1 base; unmatched junction bases: 0. CDR3 sequence (DNA): TGTGCCAGCGGACAGGGGAGCAATCAGCCCCAGCATTTT. This codes for CASGQGSNQPQHF.

The chain uses TRBV11-2 and TRBJ2-7; D is perhaps TRBD1 (6 bases). This CDR3 region has 17 residues. V lost 5 bases and J lost 2, with 22 bases in between. Germline-derived CDR1 and CDR2 are SGHAT and FQNNGV. CDR3 amino acids: CASSAFHLGTTTYEQYF. The CDR3 region has the DNA TGTGCCAGCAGCGCCTTTCACCTCGGGACAACCACCTACGAGCAGTACTTC.

J is TRBJ1-1 and V is TRBV18, with D unresolved. V was trimmed by 3 bases and J by 4 bases, leaving 9 bases between them. CDR1 is KGHSH, CDR2 LQKENI, per germline. The CDR3 sequence is 13 residues long. Here the CDR3 reads CASSPLGVTEAFF. DNA for the CDR3: TGTGCCAGCTCACCCCTCGGGGTCACTGAAGCTTTCTTT.

DNA of the CDR3: TGTGCCAGCAGTTCCTTCTCCCTGGACAGGGAGAACACTGAAGCTTTCTTT. It is translated as CASSSFSLDRENTEAFF. The rearrangement joins TRBV28 to TRBJ1-1; 8 bases line up with TRBD1. The CDR3 is made up of 17 amino acids. Germline V gene sequence: CDR1 MDHEN, CDR2 SYDVKM. V dropped 4 bases and J dropped 1; count of bases not matched to a gene: 11.

This chain connects TRBV28 to TRBJ1-4; possible D gene TRBD1, 5 bases. The V gene's germline CDR1 is MDHEN and CDR2 SYDVKM. Trimming shortened V by 3 bases and J by 8 bases, and 16 bases separated the two germline ends. The CDR3 totals 15 residues. The CDR3 DNA follows: TGTGCCAGCAGTTTGCGGGAGGGACCTGGCGAAAAACTGTTTTTT. It translates to CASSLREGPGEKLFF. Using reference TRBV28 and TRBJ1-4 for the parts outside the CDR3, the full variable domain is DVKVTQSSRYLVKRTGEKVFLECVQDMDHENMFWYRQDPGLGLRLIYFSYDVKMKEKGDIPEGYSVSREKKERFSLILESASTNQTSMYLCASSLREGPGEKLFFGSGTQLSVL.

The chain combines TRBV7-9 with TRBJ2-1, with D tentatively TRBD1 (5 bases). The CDR3 extends over 13 amino acids. Deletions cut 3 bases from V and 6 bases from J, with 9 bases between. Germline CDR1 reads SEHNR; CDR2 reads FQNEAQ (reference sequence). CDR3 coding DNA: TGTGCCAGCAGCTTGCGACAGATCAATGAGCAGTTCTTC. It codes for CASSLRQINEQFF.

This clone is a singleton in its sample. The rearrangement uses TRBV28 and TRBJ2-7, with 9 bases identical to TRBD1. V was clipped by 5 bases and J by 2 bases; unmatched bases: 10. Germline CDR1 is MDHEN and CDR2 is SYDVKM. This CDR3 has 16 amino acids. CDR3 in amino acids: CASSLGTGPNPYEQYF. The CDR3 DNA is TGTGCCAGCAGTCTCGGGACAGGGCCCAACCCCTACGAGCAGTACTTC.

This chain joins TRBV7-2 and TRBJ2-7; D gene uncertain. Germline lookup yields CDR1 SGHTA and CDR2 FQGNSA. The V end lost 3 bases, the J end lost 3 bases, and 9 bases lay between the germline ends. This CDR3 has 13 amino acids. The CDR3 sequence is CASSLLGFYEQYF. CDR3 DNA: TGTGCCAGCAGCTTGTTGGGCTTCTACGAGCAGTACTTC.

The J gene is TRBJ2-5, the V gene TRBV5-6, with a possible D match to TRBD2 (6 bases). Germline CDR1 and CDR2: SGHDT and YYEEEE. V lost 0 bases, J lost 9 bases, and 15 bases lay in between. The CDR3 has 14 residues. The CDR3 spells CASSLDSAGGAQYF. The DNA for the CDR3 is TGTGCCAGCAGCTTGGATAGTGCCGGGGGTGCCCAGTACTTC. Full variable domain (missing parts from reference TRBV5-6 and TRBJ2-5): DAGVTQSPTHLIKTRGQQVTLRCSPKSGHDTVSWYQQALGQGPQFIFQYYEEEERQRGNFPDRFSGHQFPNYSSELNVNALLLGDSALYLCASSLDSAGGAQYFGPGTRLLVL.

This clone was counted a few times. The chain joins TRBV30 to TRBJ1-1; D is ambiguous. The CDR3 has 12 amino acids. Germline V gene data show CDR1 as GTSNPN and CDR2 as SVGIG (reference sequence). V was shortened by 5 bases and J by 1 base, with 8 bases between the two germline ends. CDR3 DNA sequence: TGTGCCTGGGAGTCACCGAACACTGAAGCTTTCTTT. Translating it yields CAWESPNTEAFF.

V gene TRBV5-4 combines with J gene TRBJ2-7; D is possibly TRBD2 (6 bases). CDR3 length equals 15 residues. Trimming removed 4 bases from V and 2 bases from J, with 16 bases in between. CDR1 SGHNT and CDR2 YYREEE come from the germline V gene (reference sequence). The CDR3: CASSRRGAPPYEQYF. CDR3 coding DNA: TGTGCCAGCAGCCGGAGGGGCGCTCCCCCCTACGAGCAGTACTTC.